One sample yielded the 17 T cell receptor beta chains listed below, sequenced in a study of OX40 agonist ivuxolimab in advanced cancers. Measured with immunoSEQ multiplex PCR; TCRdb has only the in-frame clones, and not every one. The sample lists about 140,000 clones; 75% to 95% were seen once. The sample was CD4+ or CD8+ T cells sorted from blood, taken in a trial of the OX40 agonist ivuxolimab. These TCRs come from an adult with an advanced solid tumor such as melanoma, head and neck, liver or kidney cancer.

The chain joins TRBV6-5 to TRBJ2-5, with 10 bases identical to TRBD1. The J call may be mistaken, given a closer DNA end match to TRBJ2-7. This CDR3 spans 13 amino acids. Germline CDR1 MNHEY, CDR2 SVGAGI. The CDR3 bases are TGTGCCAGCACCCGGACAGGGGGGTACGAGCAGTACTTC. It yields the protein CASTRTGGYEQYF.

This clone was counted between two and nine times. CDR3 DNA sequence: TGTGCCAGCAGCGTAGGGGGGGTTGGCACCGGGGAGCTGTTTTTT. It specifies CASSVGGVGTGELFF. The chain is built from TRBV9 and TRBJ2-2, with a possible D match to TRBD2 (6 bases). Germline-derived CDR1 and CDR2 are SGDLS and YYNGEE. Between the trimmed V and J ends, which lost 0 bases and 4 bases, there was a span of 10 bases. This CDR3 comprises 15 residues.

The rearrangement links TRBV2 to TRBJ2-2; tentative D call: TRBD2 (6 bases). The CDR3 is made up of 17 amino acids. The germline gives CDR1 SNHLY, CDR2 FYNNEI. V lost 8 bases to trimming and J lost 5 bases, with 24 bases between them. CDR3 protein: CASLSGGLGSDTGELFF. DNA for the CDR3: TGTGCCAGCTTATCTGGGGGTCTCGGGAGTGATACCGGGGAGCTGTTTTTT.

V gene TRBV5-1 combines with J gene TRBJ2-6; D may be TRBD1 (9 bases). Deletions cut 8 bases from V and 4 bases from J, with 22 bases between. The CDR3 consists of 17 residues. Germline loops: CDR1 SGHRS, CDR2 YFSETQ. The DNA of the CDR3 is TGCGCCAGTACCCGGGAGGGACAGGGTACCGGGGCCAACGTCCTGACTTTC. Translating it yields CASTREGQGTGANVLTF.

The gene calls are TRBV27 and TRBJ1-2; 8 nucleotides agree with TRBD1. V was clipped by 6 bases and J by 6 bases; unmatched bases: 6. Germline V gene sequence: CDR1 MNHEY, CDR2 SMNVEV (reference sequence). The CDR3 is 13 residues long. CDR3 nucleotide sequence: TGTGCCAGCAGCCCAGGGGGCGCAAATGGCTACACCTTC. It encodes CASSPGGANGYTF.

The chain is built from TRBV28 and TRBJ1-5; D not resolved. This CDR3 region has 14 residues. V was pared by 6 bases and J by 2 bases, with 11 bases between. Germline values: CDR1 MDHEN, CDR2 SYDVKM. CDR3 nucleotide sequence: TGTGCCAGCAGCCGGGAGGAGGGCAATCAGCCCCAGCATTTT. Amino acids: CASSREEGNQPQHF. The full variable domain, in which reference TRBV28 and TRBJ1-5 provide the parts outside the CDR3, is DVKVTQSSRYLVKRTGEKVFLECVQDMDHENMFWYRQDPGLGLRLIYFSYDVKMKEKGDIPEGYSVSREKKERFSLILESASTNQTSMYLCASSREEGNQPQHFGDGTRLSIL.

The genes are TRBV5-6 and TRBJ2-7, with D possibly being TRBD1 (6 bases). Germline CDR1 SGHDT, CDR2 YYEEEE. The CDR3 has 16 residues. Trimming cost V 2 bases and J 4 bases, with 19 bases left between them. CDR3 nucleotide sequence: TGTGCCAGCAGCTTAATTGGGACAACGGGCTTATACGAGCAGTACTTC. It specifies CASSLIGTTGLYEQYF.

V gene TRBV5-4 combines with J gene TRBJ2-7; 7 bases align to TRBD1. The CDR3 consists of 16 residues. Per germline, CDR1 SGHNT and CDR2 YYREEE (reference sequence). Trimming removed 4 bases from V and 0 bases from J; junction bases left unmatched: 10. The CDR3 nucleotides are TGTGCCAGCAGCCTCCTTCCTGGACAGGCCTCCTACGAGCAGTACTTC. This encodes CASSLLPGQASYEQYF.

This clone was counted a single time. The chain is built from TRBV7-2 and TRBJ2-7, with D perhaps matching TRBD2 (5 bases). V was pared by 5 bases and J by 3 bases, with 14 bases between. Germline V lookup: CDR1 SGHTA, CDR2 FQGNSA. The CDR3 covers 14 residues. For the CDR3, the DNA is TGTGCCAGCAGCAGGACCGGGATAGGCTACGAGCAGTACTTC. Its translation is CASSRTGIGYEQYF.

V gene TRBV29-1 combines with J gene TRBJ2-2; 13 bases are shared with TRBD2. The length of the CDR3 is 16 residues. Unmatched junction bases numbered 4, after V lost 5 bases and J lost 1 base. Germline V gene sequence: CDR1 SQVTM, CDR2 ANQGSEA. CDR3 coding DNA: TGCAGCGTTACTAGCGGGAGGGCCTTGAACACCGGGGAGCTGTTTTTT. Amino acid sequence: CSVTSGRALNTGELFF.

This chain connects TRBV15 to TRBJ1-1; tentatively, D is TRBD1 (6 bases). With 8 bases removed from V and 1 base from J, the gap between germline ends came to 23 bases. This CDR3 region has 17 residues. Germline assignment: CDR1 LNHNV and CDR2 YYDKDF (reference sequence). CDR3 residues: CATGFPWGATPNTEAFF. As DNA, the CDR3 is TGTGCCACCGGCTTCCCGTGGGGGGCTACCCCGAACACTGAAGCTTTCTTT.

The rearrangement uses TRBV19 and TRBJ2-2, with D possibly being TRBD1 (5 bases). V was cut by 7 bases and J by 5 bases, with 11 bases left in between. Germline CDR1 reads LNHDA; CDR2 reads SQIVND (reference sequence). This CDR3 has 13 residues. Written as DNA, the CDR3 is TGTGCCAGTAAAGCAGGGCCTACCGGGGAGCTGTTTTTT. The encoded protein is CASKAGPTGELFF.

This clone was seen once. The same CDR3 is also encoded by other DNA sequences in this sample. This chain connects TRBV6-5 to TRBJ2-7; TRBD2 is a possible D gene (6 bases). V gave up 0 bases and J gave up 3 bases, with 9 bases separating them. CDR3 length: 14 amino acids. CDR1 and CDR2 (germline): MNHEY, SVGAGI. The CDR3 sequence: CASSYSGGLYEQYF. In DNA form, the CDR3 reads TGTGCCAGCAGTTACTCGGGGGGACTCTACGAGCAGTACTTC.

V is TRBV29-1 and J is TRBJ2-3; the match to TRBD2 covers 12 bases. There are 14 residues in the CDR3. J lost 6 bases, V lost 4 bases, and 5 bases had no gene match. Germline loops: CDR1 SQVTM, CDR2 ANQGSEA. The CDR3 DNA is TGCAGCGTTGCTGCTCTAGCGGGAGGGGATACGCAGTATTTT. Protein sequence: CSVAALAGGDTQYF.

The V gene is TRBV5-8, the J gene TRBJ1-2, with a weak D call TRBD1 (5 bases). Germline assignment: CDR1 SGHTS and CDR2 YDEGEE. Trimming cost V 3 bases and J 4 bases, with 16 bases left between them. The CDR3 consists of 15 residues. The CDR3 nucleotides are TGTGCCAGCAGCTCCGGGTCGAGGGGAACCTATGGCTACACCTTC. Translation: CASSSGSRGTYGYTF. Full variable domain (outside the CDR3, taken from reference TRBV5-8 and TRBJ1-2): EAGVTQSPTHLIKTRGQQATLRCSPISGHTSVYWYQQALGLGLQFLLWYDEGEERNRGNFPPRFSGRQFPNYSSELNVNALELEDSALYLCASSSGSRGTYGYTFGSGTRLTVV.

The chain uses TRBV9 and TRBJ2-1; D might be TRBD1 or TRBD2, each matching 5 bases. The ends were cut back, 1 base at V and 2 bases at J, with 10 bases in the middle. This CDR3 comprises 15 residues. CDR1 is SGDLS, CDR2 YYNGEE, per germline. The CDR3 sequence is CASSVNPGPYNEQFF. The CDR3 DNA reads as TGTGCCAGCAGCGTAAATCCGGGGCCCTACAATGAGCAGTTCTTC.

CDR3 nucleotides: TGTGCCAGCAGCTTTCCCGGCCCATCCAATGAGCAGTTCTTC. Its translation is CASSFPGPSNEQFF. The V and J genes are TRBV7-3 and TRBJ2-1; the D is unclear. The CDR3 loop spans 14 amino acids. CDR1 is SGHTA, CDR2 FQGTGA, per germline. The V end was cut by 3 bases, the J end by 6 bases, with 12 bases between.